This entry lists 17 T cell receptor beta chains sequenced from one sample in a study of human T cells and chemical hapten exposure. TCRdb re-called the RACE reads through MiXCR, storing one row per CDR3 protein. The repertoire consists of roughly 190,000 distinct CDR3 sequences, with around 20% occurring once and the leading ten covering about 6.7%. The time point is: patch test 1, 2 weeks after DPC sensitization. The treatment denotes: therapeutic diphenylcyclopropenone sensitization with weekly scalp DPC. This material consisted of whole blood, taken in connection with sensitization to the hapten diphenylcyclopropenone (DPC). All receptors derive from a woman aged 45 to 65 with alopecia areata. Some clones in this sample may be carry-over from other donors' samples.

The V gene is TRBV10-3, the J gene TRBJ1-2, with unresolved D. The length of the CDR3 is 12 residues. Germline V gene sequence: CDR1 ENHRY, CDR2 SYGVKD. Trimming pared 5 bases from V and 5 bases from J, leaving 9 bases between. The CDR3 protein is CAISTGPYGYTF. The CDR3 coding sequence is TGTGCCATCAGTACGGGTCCTTATGGCTACACCTTC.

CDR3 region: CASRRTGINEQFF. The DNA for the CDR3 is TGTGCCAGCAGAAGGACAGGGATCAATGAGCAGTTCTTC. This chain joins TRBV6-5 and TRBJ2-1; 8 bases align to TRBD1. Germline CDR1 is MNHEY and CDR2 is SVGAGI. V lost 6 bases and J lost 6; bases outside the gene matches: 4. This CDR3 region has 13 residues.

In nucleotides, the CDR3 is TGCAGCGTTGAGGAGGGTCAACGGAACACTGAAGCTTTCTTT. As protein: CSVEEGQRNTEAFF. The rearrangement links TRBV29-1 to TRBJ1-1, with D uncertain. Per the germline V gene, CDR1 is SQVTM and CDR2 is ANQGSEA. The CDR3 contains 14 residues. Trimming removed 3 bases from V and 1 base from J, with 12 bases in between.

The genes are TRBV20-1 and TRBJ2-5; D gene unclear. The V end was cut by 6 bases, the J end by 4 bases, with 15 bases between. Germline loops: CDR1 DFQATT, CDR2 SNEGSKA (reference sequence). This CDR3 is built from 13 residues. The CDR3 loop is CSALGRRGETQYF. The CDR3, as DNA: TGCAGTGCCCTCGGGCGCCGCGGAGAGACCCAGTACTTC.

This chain uses TRBV5-1 with TRBJ1-1, with TRBD1 matching over 10 bases. The CDR3 has 17 amino acids. Per the germline V gene, CDR1 is SGHRS and CDR2 is YFSETQ. Trimming took 2 bases from V and 0 from J; bases not matched to a gene: 7. The CDR3 here is CASSLTGTGAVNTEAFF. DNA of the CDR3: TGCGCCAGCAGCTTAACCGGGACAGGGGCAGTGAACACTGAAGCTTTCTTT.

This clonotype was counted a few times. The V call is TRBV7-9, the J call TRBJ1-1, with D unresolved. Germline V gene data show CDR1 as SEHNR and CDR2 as FQNEAQ (reference sequence). V was clipped by 2 bases and J by 10 bases, with 11 bases between them. The CDR3 is 12 amino acids. CDR3 protein: CASSLRRVGAFF. CDR3 DNA sequence: TGTGCCAGCAGCTTACGGCGAGTTGGAGCTTTCTTT.

This clonotype was seen more than once but under ten times. The rearrangement links TRBV7-2 to TRBJ2-1; the D gene is possibly TRBD1 (5 bases). The ends were cut back, 1 base at V and 7 bases at J, with 11 bases in the middle. Germline V gene data show CDR1 as SGHTA and CDR2 as FQGNSA. CDR3 length: 14 residues. The CDR3, as DNA: TGTGCCAGCAGCTTAGAGGGGTCTGGGAATGAGCAGTTCTTC. Its translation is CASSLEGSGNEQFF.

This rearrangement joins TRBV10-3 to TRBJ1-1, with D possibly being TRBD1 (5 bases). Germline V gene sequence: CDR1 ENHRY, CDR2 SYGVKD. This CDR3 is built from 11 residues. Deletions cut 5 bases from V and 11 bases from J, with 12 bases between. The CDR3 region is CAISTGEWAFF. CDR3 in DNA: TGTGCCATCAGTACAGGAGAATGGGCTTTCTTT.

The V and J genes are TRBV29-1 and TRBJ1-1; possible D gene TRBD1, 6 bases. CDR1 is SQVTM, CDR2 ANQGSEA, per germline. Trimming cost V 7 bases and J 3 bases, with 18 bases left between them. The CDR3 loop spans 14 amino acids. The CDR3 DNA sequence: TGCAGCGGAGATACAGGGTGGGGGGACACTGAAGCTTTCTTT. As protein: CSGDTGWGDTEAFF.

The chain employs TRBV5-5 and TRBJ2-1; weak D call: TRBD2 (6 bases). Germline V gene sequence: CDR1 SGHKS, CDR2 YYEKEE (reference sequence). This CDR3 has 17 residues. V dropped 3 bases and J dropped 8 bases, with 24 bases sitting between them. The CDR3 sequence: CASSSILGRRSTDEQFF. CDR3 nucleotide sequence: TGTGCCAGCAGCTCGATCTTGGGGAGGCGCTCGACCGATGAGCAGTTCTTC.

CDR3 bases: TGTGCCAGCAGGGAGAGACTGAGCTCCTACGAGCAGTACTTC. Protein: CASRERLSSYEQYF. J is TRBJ2-7 and V is TRBV2; D not resolved. The CDR3 contains 14 residues. V was cut by 6 bases and J by 0 bases, with 12 bases left in between. Looked up from germline, CDR1 is SNHLY and CDR2 is FYNNEI.

This clonotype showed up just a few times. V gene TRBV6-2 or TRBV6-3 combines with J gene TRBJ1-2, with 8 bases identical to TRBD1. Germline V gene lookup returns CDR1 MNHEY and CDR2 SVGEGT. V was clipped by 0 bases and J by 4 bases; unmatched bases: 1. The CDR3 has 14 amino acids. The DNA of the CDR3 is TGTGCCAGCAGTTACTCAGGACAGGGCTATGGCTACACCTTC. Protein: CASSYSGQGYGYTF.

CDR3 residues: CASSLVYRGTDTQYF. The CDR3 DNA reads TGTGCCAGCAGCCTAGTCTACCGAGGCACAGATACGCAGTATTTT. The rearrangement joins TRBV11-1 to TRBJ2-3; D gene uncertain. Germline CDR1 is SGHAT and CDR2 is FQDESV (reference sequence). This CDR3 contains 15 residues. V lost 5 bases and J lost 1, with 13 bases in between.

The chain links TRBV7-9 to TRBJ2-3; 7 bases agree with TRBD2. Germline assignment: CDR1 SEHNR and CDR2 FQNEAQ (reference sequence). The CDR3 has 16 amino acids. V lost 5 bases to trimming and J lost 1 base; unmatched junction nucleotides: 9. For the CDR3, the DNA is TGTGCCAGCAGCCCATCTTCTAGCGGCCGCACAGATACGCAGTATTTT. It is translated as CASSPSSSGRTDTQYF.

This clonotype was found many times. The chain is built from TRBV30 and TRBJ2-1; D possibly uses TRBD1 or TRBD2 (5 bases each). This CDR3 contains 16 residues. Germline CDR1 GTSNPN, CDR2 SVGIG (reference sequence). Trimming left V 4 bases short and J 0 bases short, with 16 bases between. In nucleotides, the CDR3 is TGTGCCTGGATTACTAATGCAGGGAGCTCCTACAATGAGCAGTTCTTC. It codes for CAWITNAGSSYNEQFF.

This clonotype has more than one count but fewer than ten. The V gene is TRBV11-1, the J gene TRBJ2-7, with D perhaps TRBD1 or TRBD2 (5 bases each). Germline CDR1 is SGHAT and CDR2 is FQDESV (reference sequence). The V gene lost 5 bases and the J gene lost 2 bases, with 10 bases spanning the gap. The CDR3 is 13 amino acids. The CDR3 here is CASSRDLTYEQYF. The CDR3 DNA follows: TGTGCCAGCAGCCGGGACCTTACCTACGAGCAGTACTTC.

This clonotype was found a few times. This chain joins TRBV5-8 and TRBJ2-7, with D maybe TRBD1 (6 bases). CDR3 size: 14 residues. The germline gives CDR1 SGHTS, CDR2 YDEGEE. V was cut by 0 bases and J by 4 bases, with 11 bases left in between. CDR3 bases: TGTGCCAGCAGCTTGGACGGGCAGGGGTACGAGCAGTACTTC. This codes for CASSLDGQGYEQYF. The whole variable domain, filled in from reference TRBV5-8 and TRBJ2-7, reads EAGVTQSPTHLIKTRGQQATLRCSPISGHTSVYWYQQALGLGLQFLLWYDEGEERNRGNFPPRFSGRQFPNYSSELNVNALELEDSALYLCASSLDGQGYEQYFGPGTRLTVT.